These 25 T cell receptor beta chains came from one sample sequenced in a study of cytomegalovirus exposure and HLA in healthy donors (dated by TCRdb to 2016 to 2017). Library creation used the immunoSEQ multiplex PCR assay. The multiplex PCR relied on a mix of 60 forward primers for TCR Vbeta segments and 13 reverse primers for TCR Jbeta segments. TCRdb mirrors the immuneACCESS table, restricted to in-frame sequences. Some clones are absent from its copies; in checked studies, under half trace to an unresolved V gene, and the reason for the others is unknown. Within this sample are 85,000 to 130,000 clones, with 60% to 80% of them counted one time only. Clones ranked in the top ten supply 0.65% to 0.85% of the sample. The sequenced material came from PBMCs. These TCRs come from a boy younger than 18 in good health and CMV-seronegative.

The rearrangement uses TRBV2 and TRBJ1-6, with TRBD1 as a possible D gene (6 bases). The CDR3 is 14 amino acids. Germline CDR1 and CDR2: SNHLY and FYNNEI. Deletions cut 6 bases from V and 8 bases from J, with 14 bases between. CDR3 region: CASSLGQNYSPLHF. CDR3 nucleotide sequence: TGTGCCAGCAGCCTAGGACAGAACTATTCACCCCTCCACTTT.

In its sample, this clone was seen a few times. The rearrangement links TRBV9 to TRBJ2-7, with D maybe TRBD2 (6 bases). The CDR3 covers 15 residues. V lost 3 bases to trimming and J lost 3 bases, with 16 bases between them. Germline V gene sequence: CDR1 SGDLS, CDR2 YYNGEE. CDR3 DNA: TGTGCCAGCAGCGAGAGTCCGGCGGGGCACTACGAGCAGTACTTC. Its translation is CASSESPAGHYEQYF.

The CDR3 coding sequence is TGTGCCAGCAGCTTGGGCGGAGGGAACACTGAAGCTTTCTTT. Protein sequence: CASSLGGGNTEAFF. The rearrangement joins TRBV5-6 to TRBJ1-1; D remains unclear. V lost 0 bases and J lost 1, with 7 bases in between. This CDR3 contains 14 residues. Per germline, CDR1 SGHDT and CDR2 YYEEEE.

The table lists this clone with a count of one. The chain has TRBV29-1 and TRBJ2-7; D is possibly TRBD1 (6 bases). CDR3 size: 13 residues. Trimming took 6 bases from V and 2 from J, leaving 14 bases between them. From germline, CDR1 is SQVTM and CDR2 ANQGSEA. The CDR3 DNA reads TGCAGCGTAGTCACAGGGAGTACCTACGAGCAGTACTTC. Its protein is CSVVTGSTYEQYF.

A few counts support this clone. The chain joins TRBV28 to TRBJ1-2; D perhaps matches TRBD1 (5 bases). The ends were cut back, 5 bases at V and 8 bases at J, with 9 bases in the middle. CDR3 length equals 11 residues. Germline CDR1 is MDHEN and CDR2 is SYDVKM. CDR3 nucleotide sequence: TGTGCCAGCAGTGGACAATCGGGCTACACCTTC. It specifies CASSGQSGYTF.

The rearrangement joins TRBV7-9 to TRBJ1-1; D perhaps matches TRBD1 (5 bases). This CDR3 has 15 residues. Trimming shortened V by 5 bases and J by 1 base, and 14 bases separated the two germline ends. CDR1 is SEHNR, CDR2 FQNEAQ, per germline (reference sequence). The CDR3 region is CASSALWGGNTEAFF. For the CDR3, the DNA is TGTGCCAGCAGCGCACTCTGGGGGGGGAACACTGAAGCTTTCTTT.

The chain has TRBV30 and TRBJ1-4; 10 bases line up with TRBD1. The germline V gene encodes CDR1 GTSNPN and CDR2 SVGIG (reference sequence). The CDR3 contains 15 residues. The ends lost 3 bases at V and 10 bases at J; junction bases unmatched: 11. The CDR3: CAWRLKTGGAGKLFF. In DNA form, the CDR3 reads TGTGCCTGGAGGCTTAAGACAGGGGGCGCCGGAAAACTGTTTTTT.

The V and J genes are TRBV5-6 and TRBJ1-5, with D possibly TRBD1 on 5 matching bases. Germline loops: CDR1 SGHDT, CDR2 YYEEEE. The CDR3 is made up of 16 amino acids. With 0 bases removed from V and 3 bases from J, the gap between germline ends came to 13 bases. The CDR3 nucleotides read TGTGCCAGCAGCTTGGTCGGAGACAGCTCCAATCAGCCCCAGCATTTT. Protein product: CASSLVGDSSNQPQHF.

V gene TRBV12-5 combines with J gene TRBJ2-1; 7 bases match TRBD1. Germline trimming cut 5 bases from V and 1 base from J; bases unmatched to any gene: 5. Germline CDR1 reads LGHNT; CDR2 reads FRNRAP. The CDR3 consists of 15 residues. CDR3 sequence reads: CASGTGQASYNEQFF. DNA of the CDR3: TGTGCTAGTGGTACCGGACAGGCTTCCTACAATGAGCAGTTCTTC. The variable domain in full, completed from reference TRBV12-5 and TRBJ2-1, reads DARVTQTPRHKVTEMGQEVTMRCQPILGHNTVFWYRQTMMQGLELLAYFRNRAPLDDSGMPKDRFSAEMPDATLATLKIQPSEPRDSAVYFCASGTGQASYNEQFFGPGTRLTVL.

This chain connects TRBV5-4 to TRBJ1-6; 7 nucleotides match TRBD1. Losses at the gene ends were 0 bases for V and 9 bases for J; bases not matched to a gene: 6. Germline V gives CDR1 SGHNT, CDR2 YYREEE (reference sequence). The CDR3 is 15 amino acids. The CDR3 is CASSLAVQGGSPLHF. In nucleotides, the CDR3 is TGTGCCAGCAGCTTGGCCGTCCAGGGGGGTTCACCCCTCCACTTT.

This clone was counted a single time. The V and J genes are TRBV28 and TRBJ1-3, with a weak D call TRBD1 (5 bases). The CDR3 sequence is 16 residues long. The V gene lost 5 bases and the J gene lost 4 bases, with 18 bases spanning the gap. CDR1 and CDR2 from the germline V gene are MDHEN and SYDVKM. The CDR3 loop is CASSGLRVLIGNTIYF. The CDR3 DNA reads as TGTGCCAGCAGTGGGCTCAGGGTACTCATCGGAAACACCATATATTTT.

The chain recombines TRBV14 with TRBJ2-7, with TRBD2 matching over 13 bases. The length of the CDR3 is 21 residues. Germline values: CDR1 SGHDN, CDR2 FVKESK. Unmatched junction bases numbered 24, after V lost 4 bases and J lost 6 bases. In DNA form, the CDR3 reads TGTGCCAGCAGCCGGAGACTAGCGGGGGGAACAACAAAGGGCAGGTTTACCGAGCAGTACTTC. It codes for CASSRRLAGGTTKGRFTEQYF.

This clone appeared a single time. V is TRBV6-6 and J is TRBJ1-3; D is possibly TRBD1 (5 bases). Germline CDR1 reads MNHNY; CDR2 reads SVGAGI (reference sequence). This CDR3 has 13 residues. The germline V and J ends were trimmed by 7 bases and 8 bases, with 15 bases remaining between them. The CDR3 DNA reads TGTGCCAGCACGGAGGGGATAAGAGACACCATATATTTT. Residues: CASTEGIRDTIYF.

The chain employs TRBV28 and TRBJ2-7; D is unclear. With 3 bases removed from V and 2 bases from J, the gap between germline ends came to 5 bases. The length of the CDR3 is 12 residues. Germline CDR1 is MDHEN and CDR2 is SYDVKM. The chain's CDR3 is CASSFSTYEQYF. CDR3 bases: TGTGCCAGCAGTTTCAGTACCTACGAGCAGTACTTC.

This clone came up a few times. This chain joins TRBV28 and TRBJ1-2; TRBD1 might be the D (6 bases). Germline assignment: CDR1 MDHEN and CDR2 SYDVKM. This CDR3 spans 18 amino acids. V was cut by 6 bases and J by 1 base, with 24 bases left in between. DNA for the CDR3: TGTGCCAGCAGCCATGGGTCCGGACAGACGGTGCTTAACTATGGCTACACCTTC. Translating gives CASSHGSGQTVLNYGYTF.

The rearrangement uses TRBV7-5 and TRBJ1-1; the table's D call of TRBD1 was not tested on the DNA. TRBV7-5 is given as a pseudogene. CDR3 length: 14 amino acids. CDR3 coding DNA: TGTGTCAGAAGCCCTGGACAGGGGAACACTGAAGCTTTCTTT. Protein product: CVRSPGQGNTEAFF.

This clone was counted a single time. This chain joins TRBV5-1 and TRBJ2-4, with D maybe TRBD1 (6 bases). This CDR3 has 14 amino acids. V was pared by 6 bases and J by 5 bases, with 15 bases between. Germline-derived CDR1 and CDR2 are SGHRS and YFSETQ. CDR3 nucleotide sequence: TGCGCCAGCAAGAGGGACACCCTAGAAAACATTCAGTACTTC. Its translation is CASKRDTLENIQYF.

The rearrangement links TRBV10-3 to TRBJ1-3, with a weak D call TRBD1 (5 bases). The germline CDR1 and CDR2 sequences are ENHRY and SYGVKD. Trimming took off 8 bases at V and 0 bases at J, with 14 bases between the two ends. CDR3 length: 15 amino acids. In DNA form, the CDR3 reads TGTGCCATCGGGGGGGTAGGGAACTCTGGAAACACCATATATTTT. It encodes CAIGGVGNSGNTIYF.

The chain combines TRBV5-1 with TRBJ2-7, with D uncertain. The V gene lost 0 bases and the J gene lost 0 bases, with 7 bases spanning the gap. The CDR3 sequence is 14 residues long. Germline CDR1 SGHRS, CDR2 YFSETQ. The CDR3 DNA sequence: TGCGCCAGCAGCTTGGGACTCCCCTCCTACGAGCAGTACTTC. Residues: CASSLGLPSYEQYF.

This rearrangement joins TRBV6-1 to TRBJ2-7; TRBD1 matches 9 bases. The germline CDR1 and CDR2 sequences are MNHNS and SASEGT. V shed 6 bases, J shed 2 bases, and the junction held 8 bases outside the gene matches. This CDR3 spans 15 amino acids. CDR3 protein: CASRPPGQGAYEQYF. CDR3 nucleotide sequence: TGTGCCAGCAGGCCCCCGGGACAGGGAGCCTACGAGCAGTACTTC.

V gene TRBV18 combines with J gene TRBJ1-5; unclear D gene. The V gene lost 4 bases and the J gene lost 7 bases, with 17 bases spanning the gap. Germline V gene sequence: CDR1 KGHSH, CDR2 LQKENI. The CDR3 covers 15 residues. The CDR3 sequence: CASSLLQSSGQPQHF. The CDR3 bases are TGTGCCAGCTCACTCTTACAGAGTTCAGGACAGCCCCAGCATTTT.

This chain joins TRBV5-1 and TRBJ2-3; possibly TRBD2 for D (6 bases). V lost 1 base to trimming and J lost 6 bases, with 12 bases between them. The CDR3 runs to 14 residues. Germline V gives CDR1 SGHRS, CDR2 YFSETQ. CDR3 sequence: CASSLTSQVDTQYF. The CDR3 DNA follows: TGCGCCAGCAGCTTGACTAGCCAGGTGGATACGCAGTATTTT.

V is TRBV21-1 and J is TRBJ2-2; TRBD1, the D gene given by the table, was not confirmed from the DNA. TRBV21-1 has pseudogene status. CDR3 length: 15 amino acids. The CDR3 DNA reads TGTGCCAGCAGCCCCGGGACATTGAACACCGGGGAGCTGTTTTTT. This translates into CASSPGTLNTGELFF.

The chain couples TRBV21-1 to TRBJ1-2; the D call TRBD1 from the table was never checked on the DNA. TRBV21-1 is an annotated pseudogene. The CDR3 spans 13 residues. The CDR3 DNA is TGTGCCAGCAGCTCACGACAGGGACGGGGCTACACCTTC. Amino acids: CASSSRQGRGYTF.

The chain combines TRBV30 with TRBJ1-2; 8 nucleotides line up with TRBD1. Germline trimming cut 5 bases from V and 1 base from J; bases unmatched to any gene: 15. Looked up from germline, CDR1 is GTSNPN and CDR2 is SVGIG (reference sequence). The CDR3 spans 17 residues. The CDR3, as DNA: TGTGCCTGGGAGCCTAAATCCGGGACAGGCCATAACTATGGCTACACCTTC. This translates into CAWEPKSGTGHNYGYTF.